The TCR beta chain described here comes from a study of blood T cells in healthy people across ages (dated by TCRdb to about 2015). As for the study more broadly: In model experiments, roughly one uniquely barcoded TCR beta cDNA molecule per two T cells was captured by template switching. Using deep sequencing normalized with unique cDNA molecular identifiers, the study measured how TCR beta repertoire diversity changes with age. Donors were grouped into four age groups: young (average roughly 15 years), middle-aged (39), aged (around 60) and long-lived (roughly 80). The study analyzed two additional independent replicas of 1 million unique cDNA reads from the same blood draw for two donors, one aged 18 to 30 and one aged 80 or older. Broad study findings and their caveats: Because donor CMV infection status was unknown, age-related changes in expanded clonotypes were potentially confounded. Compared with the aged group, the long-lived group had more naive CD4+ T cells, fewer expanded clones and increased TCR diversity, a pattern suggesting age selection. Since profiling was done on bulk unsorted PBMCs, naive and antigen-experienced compartments could not be conclusively compared. A strong correlation was found between observed TCR beta diversity and the percentage of naive T cells measured by flow cytometry. As age increased, observed TCR beta diversity per million T cells dropped in a roughly linear way, and a significant reduction was already evident by age about 40. Estimates of total diversity based on one million sequenced T cells were regarded as lower bounds and as underestimates.

The roughly 38 donors, aged 6 to 90 years, were systemically healthy Caucasian individuals from Russia. Each donor gave about 11 milliliters of peripheral blood, drawn into EDTA-treated Vacutainer tubes. Ficoll-Paque density-gradient centrifugation was used to isolate PBMCs, with at least 6.5 million per sample. Trizol reagent was used to extract total RNA from PBMCs, with at least 6 micrograms per sample. For every donor, an aliquot of PBMCs went through flow cytometry to measure the percentages of naive CD45RAhigh/CD27high T cells. Reading from cysteine to phenylalanine, the CDR3 counts 11 amino acids. The CDR3 DNA has 33 bases and is translated from base 1. The germline V gene gives CDR1 as SQVTM and CDR2 as ANQGSEA. V is cut by 7 bases and J by 11 bases, and the space between the germline ends is 17 bases. Concerning this clonotype: Its antigen has not been determined. No base quality information exists; no much larger clone differs at one position.

The library was made by 5' RACE. The reads were generated on an Illumina HiSeq 2500. A second PCR of roughly 7 to 12 cycles was run with a J-beta primer mix and a sample-barcoded 5' primer. A template-switch 5' adaptor carrying 12 random nucleotides introduced a unique molecular identifier onto each TCR beta cDNA molecule. Each sample yielded at least 2.5 million CDR3-containing paired-end reads. First-strand cDNA synthesis was performed from all RNA using the Mint cDNA synthesis kit, with priming by a TRBC-specific oligonucleotide. Following uracil-DNA glycosylase treatment, all cDNA underwent a first 18-cycle PCR with the universal primers M1SS and BC2_uni_R. Per the source publication's procedure: Each sample was normalized by randomly selecting 1 million high-quality reads, each carrying a distinct molecular identifier. Instead of being binned into consensus sequences, reads with shared molecular identifiers were discarded. MiTCR, run with a Q25 quality threshold and the strictest error-elimination algorithm, handled CDR3 identification, clonotype clustering and error correction. A nonparametric unseen species model with Euler transformation was used to estimate a lower bound on total TCR beta diversity. TCRdb itself trimmed the public reads at Q25 with fastp, ran MiXCR and retained productive beta chains. Records with the same CDR3 protein are collapsed into one entry carrying the most frequent genes and DNA. TCRdb's processing, not the study's, gives the V and J calls here. This sample lists some 560,000 distinct CDR3 sequences; about 28% were detected once. The ten biggest clones cover 3% to 4% of the sample.

This sample was shared with a second study, whose subject was T cells of mothers and their children. Looking at the second paper: The donors were nine systemically healthy Caucasian individuals, made up of three mothers and their six children. cDNA synthesis consumed the entire amount of extracted RNA, loaded at around 1.5 ug RNA in each 15 ul reaction. In the second PCR, the M1S primer added sample barcodes and 2-4 random nucleotides. More than 8 million TCR beta CDR3 reads were obtained from each mother, and 2.5 million to 3.5 million reads were obtained from each child. TCR recombination output is similarly shaped by thymic selection in related and unrelated pairs, with a minor effect exerted by inherited differences. Related mother-child pairs always showed normalized repertoire overlap that was slightly higher than in unrelated mother-child pairs, though the difference was never significant. No persistent microchimeric T cell clones were detected, at a sensitivity of roughly 100 clones per million clonotypes. The study used deep NGS to compare TCR beta repertoires of mothers and children, seeking features distinguishing related mother-child pairs from unrelated individuals. Mothers averaged approximately 41 +/- 4 years of age and children averaged about 10 +/- 4 years. After adapters were ligated using NEBNext reagents, the libraries underwent 100+100 nt paired-end sequencing on an Illumina HiSeq 2000. To avoid cross-contamination, the mother libraries and the child libraries were prepared a month apart and sequenced in separate runs. For each donor, somewhere between roughly 450,000 and 2,100,000 distinct TCR beta clonotypes were identified. Naive TCR beta clonotypes were estimated from low-frequency clonotypes matched to each donor's FACS-determined naive share, without sorting.

The specimen sequenced was blood. This TCR was sampled from a boy aged 2 to 9 in good health. The rearranged chain carries TRBV29-1 and TRBJ2-5; the D call could be TRBD1 or TRBD2, with each sharing 5 bases. The CDR3 loop reads CSAVGEYPQYF. The nucleotide sequence is given as TGCAGCGCCGTGGGGGAATATCCGCAGTACTTC.